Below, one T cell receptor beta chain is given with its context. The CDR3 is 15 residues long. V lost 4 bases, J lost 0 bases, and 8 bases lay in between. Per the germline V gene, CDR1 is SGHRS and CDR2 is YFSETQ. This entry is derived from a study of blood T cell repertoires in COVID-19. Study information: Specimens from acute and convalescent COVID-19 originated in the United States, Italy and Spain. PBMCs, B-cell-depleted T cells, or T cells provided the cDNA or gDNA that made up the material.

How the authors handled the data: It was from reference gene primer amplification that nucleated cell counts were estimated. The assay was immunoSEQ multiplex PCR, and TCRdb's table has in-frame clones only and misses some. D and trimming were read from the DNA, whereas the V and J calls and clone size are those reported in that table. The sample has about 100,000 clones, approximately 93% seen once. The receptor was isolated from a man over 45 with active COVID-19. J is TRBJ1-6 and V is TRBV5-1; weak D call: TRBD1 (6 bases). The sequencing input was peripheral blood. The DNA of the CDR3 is TGCGCCAGCAGCCAACAGGGCTCCTATAATTCACCCCTCCACTTT. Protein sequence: CASSQQGSYNSPLHF.